The next 23 T cell receptor beta chains were all read from a single sample in a study of shared clonotypes between healthy human individuals. This table comes from immunoSEQ multiplex PCR, and its TCRdb copy is limited to in-frame clones, with some not included. The sample contains about 1 million clones, roughly 80% of which appear only once. Sequenced sample: memory CD4+ T cells sorted from blood. As to subset: CD45RA-negative fraction. Every receptor here comes from a man aged 18 to 30 in good health.

V gene TRBV7-2 combines with J gene TRBJ2-7; D remains ambiguous. The germline V gene has CDR1 SGHTA and CDR2 FQGNSA. V lost 3 bases, J lost 3 bases, and 15 bases lay in between. The CDR3 is 15 residues long. The CDR3 is CASSFTASSGYEQYF. The CDR3 DNA follows: TGTGCCAGCAGCTTTACGGCCTCTTCTGGCTACGAGCAGTACTTC.

This clone was observed a handful of times. This chain uses TRBV4-1 with TRBJ2-2; D uncertain. The CDR3 runs 16 residues. Between the trimmed V and J ends, which lost 1 base and 7 bases, there was a span of 16 bases. The germline CDR1 and CDR2 sequences are MGHRA and YSYEKL. CDR3 in amino acids: CASSQVSRIVLGELFF. DNA of the CDR3: TGCGCCAGCAGCCAAGTTAGCAGGATAGTCCTCGGGGAGCTGTTTTTT.

The chain combines TRBV18 with TRBJ1-1; weak D call: TRBD1 (6 bases). Trimming left V 3 bases short and J 4 bases short, with 18 bases between. The CDR3 totals 16 residues. The germline CDR1 and CDR2 sequences are KGHSH and LQKENI. CDR3: CASSPQLGGSGTEAFF. In DNA, the CDR3 is TGTGCCAGCTCACCCCAACTGGGGGGCTCGGGCACTGAAGCTTTCTTT.

This chain joins TRBV6-1 and TRBJ1-5; D is ambiguous. Germline V CDR1 and CDR2: MNHNS, SASEGT. CDR3 length: 13 residues. V lost 4 bases to trimming and J lost 3 bases, with 7 bases between them. This chain's CDR3 is CASSVQFNQPQHF. The CDR3 nucleotides read TGTGCCAGCAGTGTACAGTTCAATCAGCCCCAGCATTTT.

The chain links TRBV4-3 to TRBJ2-5; TRBD1 is a possible D gene (5 bases). The CDR3 runs to 14 residues. Germline assignment: CDR1 LGHNA and CDR2 YSLEER. V was trimmed by 0 bases and J by 4 bases, leaving 9 bases between them. The CDR3 DNA follows: TGCGCCAGCAGCCAAGATACAGGCTTAGAGACCCAGTACTTC. Translation: CASSQDTGLETQYF.

This chain uses TRBV5-1 with TRBJ2-3; 7 bases are shared with TRBD2. The junction had 10 bases not matched to a gene; V was cut back by 0 bases and J by 3 bases. CDR3 length: 17 amino acids. Germline CDR1 reads SGHRS; CDR2 reads YFSETQ. CDR3 nucleotide sequence: TGCGCCAGCAGCTTGGCCTTGGCGGGAGTAACGACAGATACGCAGTATTTT. This translates into CASSLALAGVTTDTQYF.

This clone was found a few times. CDR3 protein: CASSGDHRGYNEQFF. CDR3 bases: TGTGCCAGTAGTGGTGACCACAGGGGTTACAATGAGCAGTTCTTC. This chain connects TRBV19 to TRBJ2-1, with 7 nucleotides matching TRBD1. This CDR3 contains 15 residues. Germline V gene sequence: CDR1 LNHDA, CDR2 SQIVND (reference sequence). J gave up 4 bases and V 5 bases, and 8 bases lay outside the gene matches.

The chain recombines TRBV21-1 with TRBJ1-4; the tabulated D call, TRBD1, remains unverified against the DNA. TRBV21-1 is annotated as a pseudogene. This CDR3 has 13 residues. The CDR3 loop reads CASSNWGNEKLFF. In DNA, the CDR3 is TGTGCCAGCAGCAATTGGGGCAATGAAAAACTGTTTTTT.

This clone was seen more than once but under ten times. Other DNA sequences from this sample encode an identical CDR3 as well. The V and J genes are TRBV5-6 and TRBJ1-6; D may be TRBD1 (6 bases). Trimming cost V 1 base and J 8 bases, with 7 bases left between them. This CDR3 comprises 13 residues. Germline V gene lookup returns CDR1 SGHDT and CDR2 YYEEEE. CDR3 loop: CASSLTGHSPLHF. CDR3 nucleotide sequence: TGTGCCAGCAGCTTGACAGGGCATTCACCCCTCCACTTT.

This clone was detected many times. V is TRBV28 and J is TRBJ1-1, with TRBD1 as a possible D gene (6 bases). The CDR3 totals 14 residues. The V end lost 8 bases, the J end lost 0 bases, and 13 bases lay between the germline ends. Germline CDR1 is MDHEN and CDR2 is SYDVKM. CDR3 amino acids: CASYPRGMNTEAFF. CDR3 in DNA: TGTGCCAGCTACCCAAGGGGGATGAACACTGAAGCTTTCTTT. Combining the CDR3 with reference TRBV28 and TRBJ1-1 gives the whole variable domain DVKVTQSSRYLVKRTGEKVFLECVQDMDHENMFWYRQDPGLGLRLIYFSYDVKMKEKGDIPEGYSVSREKKERFSLILESASTNQTSMYLCASYPRGMNTEAFFGQGTRLTVV.

This clone came up a few times. The genes are TRBV6-1 and TRBJ2-7; 7 bases fit TRBD1. V dropped 7 bases and J dropped 5; count of bases not matched to a gene: 5. There are 12 residues in the CDR3. Germline CDR1 reads MNHNS; CDR2 reads SASEGT. The CDR3: CASNDRVHEQYF. The DNA for the CDR3 is TGTGCCAGCAACGACAGGGTCCACGAGCAGTACTTC.

The chain joins TRBV6-5 to TRBJ1-5; no firm D call. Germline CDR1 is MNHEY and CDR2 is SVGAGI. The V gene lost 6 bases and the J gene lost 7 bases, with 10 bases spanning the gap. The CDR3 sequence is 12 residues long. CDR3 sequence (DNA): TGTGCCAGCAGCCTCCCTGGGCAGCCCCAGCATTTT. As protein: CASSLPGQPQHF.

On this clone: The same CDR3 is also encoded by other DNA sequences in this sample. The chain is built from TRBV18 and TRBJ2-7; D ambiguous. The length of the CDR3 is 13 residues. Germline-derived CDR1 and CDR2 are KGHSH and LQKENI. V was pared by 2 bases and J by 3 bases, with 8 bases between. In DNA, the CDR3 is TGTGCCAGCTCACCAACGGGTAACTACGAGCAGTACTTC. Translated, it gives CASSPTGNYEQYF.

This chain uses TRBV2 with TRBJ1-1; D uncertain. There are 11 residues in the CDR3. Between the trimmed V and J ends, which lost 5 bases and 11 bases, there was a span of 12 bases. In germline, CDR1 is SNHLY, CDR2 FYNNEI. The CDR3 coding sequence is TGTGCCAGCAGTCCTCGGGTTGAGGCTTTCTTT. This codes for CASSPRVEAFF.

V and J are TRBV29-1 and TRBJ2-1, with D perhaps matching TRBD1 (6 bases). Looked up from germline, CDR1 is SQVTM and CDR2 is ANQGSEA. V was pared by 3 bases and J by 6 bases, with 15 bases between. The CDR3 loop spans 14 amino acids. The CDR3 sequence: CSVDDRRYGNEQFF. In nucleotides, the CDR3 is TGCAGCGTTGATGACAGGCGTTACGGCAATGAGCAGTTCTTC.

This clone showed up just a few times. The chain is built from TRBV19 and TRBJ1-1; no clear D gene. The length of the CDR3 is 14 residues. Trimming left V 2 bases short and J 0 bases short, with 7 bases between. Germline-derived CDR1 and CDR2 are LNHDA and SQIVND (reference sequence). The CDR3 nucleotides are TGTGCCAGTAGTATAAATGACCTGAACACTGAAGCTTTCTTT. Protein: CASSINDLNTEAFF.

This clone has only one observation. The V and J genes are TRBV7-8 and TRBJ1-4; 9 positions match TRBD1. The CDR3 is made up of 18 amino acids. The junction had 11 bases not matched to a gene; V was cut back by 0 bases and J by 6 bases. CDR1 is SGHVS, CDR2 FQNEAQ, per germline. CDR3 protein: CASSLAPGQGGVDEKLFF. DNA for the CDR3: TGTGCCAGCAGCTTAGCGCCGGGACAGGGTGGAGTAGATGAAAAACTGTTTTTT.

V and J are TRBV5-1 and TRBJ2-7; 9 bases match TRBD1. CDR1 and CDR2 (germline): SGHRS, YFSETQ. This CDR3 is 12 amino acids long. The V segment lost 7 bases and the J segment 6 bases; nucleotides outside the gene matches: 5. Here the CDR3 DNA reads TGCGCCAGCGAGGGACAGGGTGGCGAGCAGTACTTC. Translating it yields CASEGQGGEQYF.

This chain connects TRBV10-3 to TRBJ2-1; D may be TRBD1 (6 bases). V was clipped by 6 bases and J by 10 bases, with 13 bases between them. The germline V gene has CDR1 ENHRY and CDR2 SYGVKD. The CDR3 loop spans 12 amino acids. For the CDR3, the DNA is TGTGCCATCAGCCAACCGACAGGAGAGCAGTTCTTC. The encoded protein is CAISQPTGEQFF.

This rearrangement joins TRBV11-2 to TRBJ1-6; 10 bases align to TRBD1. The CDR3 runs to 15 residues. Germline V gene lookup returns CDR1 SGHAT and CDR2 FQNNGV. V lost 5 bases, J lost 7 bases, and 5 bases stayed unmatched. CDR3 sequence: CASSLTDRGNSPLHF. CDR3 nucleotide sequence: TGTGCCAGCAGCCTCACGGACAGGGGGAATTCACCCCTCCACTTT.

The V call is TRBV9, the J call TRBJ2-1, with 7 positions matching TRBD2. The CDR3 extends over 16 amino acids. Trimming took 4 bases from V and 9 from J; bases not matched to a gene: 16. Germline CDR1 and CDR2: SGDLS and YYNGEE. This CDR3 reads CASSPLAGTTQAEQFF. For the CDR3, the DNA is TGTGCCAGCAGCCCCTTAGCGGGCACGACCCAGGCTGAGCAGTTCTTC. The variable domain in full, completed from reference TRBV9 and TRBJ2-1, reads DSGVTQTPKHLITATGQRVTLRCSPRSGDLSVYWYQQSLDQGLQFLIQYYNGEERAKGNILERFSAQQFPDLHSELNLSSLELGDSALYFCASSPLAGTTQAEQFFGPGTRLTVL.

The chain employs TRBV6-5 and TRBJ2-5; 8 nucleotides line up with TRBD1. The V gene end was trimmed by 6 bases and the J gene end by 3 bases; junction bases not matched to a gene: 6. Germline V gene data show CDR1 as MNHEY and CDR2 as SVGAGI. CDR3 length: 14 amino acids. CDR3 sequence reads: CASRPGGGKETQYF. The CDR3 DNA follows: TGTGCCAGCAGGCCAGGGGGCGGGAAAGAGACCCAGTACTTC.

To note about this clone: The same CDR3 arises from other DNA sequences in this sample as well. The chain has TRBV29-1 and TRBJ2-7; 8 bases agree with TRBD1. The trim removed 4 bases at V and 3 bases at J, leaving 5 bases unmatched. CDR1 and CDR2 from the germline V gene are SQVTM and ANQGSEA. CDR3 size: 13 residues. Here the CDR3 reads CSVGDRRNYEQYF. The CDR3 DNA is TGCAGCGTTGGGGACAGGAGAAACTACGAGCAGTACTTC.